The TCR beta chain under discussion was sequenced for a study of cytomegalovirus exposure and HLA in healthy donors. Study results and limitations: Later work associated 16,951 TCR beta sequences with HLA alleles at 0.05 false discovery rate.

Trimming removed 3 bases at V and 7 bases at J, with 9 bases between. Germline V CDR1 and CDR2: WSHSY, SAAADI. The length of the CDR3 is 12 residues. The donors gave bone marrow, and they were healthy. Both 60 Vbeta primers and 13 Jbeta primers went into the PCR. The authors' processing: Later, tens of millions of unique TCR beta chains were counted in an analysis, and some 11 million of them were shared. Here immunoSEQ multiplex PCR was the method, and the copy in TCRdb shows in-frame clones only, minus some. V and J calls and clone size are given by that table; D and trimming were obtained from the DNA. The sample has around 200,000 clones; over 60% are singletons. This clone was recorded a few times. The antigen is not known.

Sequenced: PBMCs. This TCR came from a man younger than 30 in good health and CMV-seronegative. This sequence joins TRBV10-2 and TRBJ1-1; maybe TRBD1 (5 bases). The DNA for the CDR3 is TGCGCCAGCAGTGAACGACAGCTTGAAGCTTTCTTT. Its translation: CASSERQLEAFF.